Following are 5 T cell receptor beta chains from one sample sequenced in a study of T cell changes during pregnancy in multiple sclerosis. Data came from immunoSEQ multiplex PCR; TCRdb stores just in-frame clones and leaves some out. This sample yields over 100,000 clones, of which approximately 90% are seen a single time; 1.5% belongs to the top ten. The sequences come from peripheral blood, collected in the third trimester of pregnancy. These receptors were collected from a female donor with multiple sclerosis, enrolled in a pregnancy study.

The chain is built from TRBV23-1 and TRBJ2-1, with 12 bases fitting TRBD1. TRBV23-1 is placed among ORFs of uncertain function. The trim removed 3 bases at V and 0 bases at J, leaving 12 bases unmatched. The CDR3 runs to 20 residues. CDR3 nucleotide sequence: TGCGCCAGCAGTCACCCACCGGGACAGGGGGCGACTAGCTCCTACAATGAGCAGTTCTTC. Protein: CASSHPPGQGATSSYNEQFF.

The chain recombines TRBV7-9 with TRBJ2-2; TRBD1 might be the D (6 bases). Germline lookup yields CDR1 SEHNR and CDR2 FQNEAQ (reference sequence). Trimming removed 3 bases at V and 1 base at J, with 9 bases between. The CDR3 totals 15 residues. The chain's CDR3 is CASSFRDMNTGELFF. The CDR3 bases are TGTGCCAGCAGCTTCCGGGACATGAACACCGGGGAGCTGTTTTTT.

V and J are TRBV30 and TRBJ1-4; the D is unclear. This CDR3 is 16 amino acids long. V was clipped by 3 bases and J by 7 bases, with 21 bases between them. Germline CDR1 and CDR2: GTSNPN and SVGIG (reference sequence). The CDR3 is CAWSLPSPRVGEKLFF. DNA for the CDR3: TGTGCCTGGAGCTTGCCTTCCCCGCGTGTCGGTGAAAAACTGTTTTTT.

This sequence joins TRBV5-5 and TRBJ2-5, with 9 bases identical to TRBD2. Germline lookup yields CDR1 SGHKS and CDR2 YYEKEE (reference sequence). CDR3 length equals 17 residues. Trimming cost V 2 bases and J 5 bases; bases outside gene matches: 13. CDR3 residues: CASSFQPGLASRETQYF. Here the CDR3 DNA reads TGTGCCAGCAGCTTTCAACCGGGACTAGCATCCCGGGAGACCCAGTACTTC.

This chain's CDR3 is CASSGETGAGFGNTEAFF. The CDR3 coding sequence is TGTGCCAGCAGCGGGGAGACAGGGGCGGGTTTTGGGAACACTGAAGCTTTCTTT. J is TRBJ1-1 and V is TRBV5-6; 8 bases are shared with TRBD1. CDR1 and CDR2 (germline): SGHDT, YYEEEE. CDR3 length equals 18 residues. The junction had 15 bases not matched to a gene; V was cut back by 4 bases and J by 1 base.